Below are 26 T cell receptor beta chains sequenced from a single sample in a study of human T cells and chemical hapten exposure. TCRdb called the RACE reads again in MiXCR, with one record for every CDR3 protein. This sample has some 120,000 distinct CDR3 sequences, with about 12% found just once. Regarding time point: patch test 1, 2 weeks after DPC sensitization. Regarding treatment: therapeutic diphenylcyclopropenone sensitization with weekly scalp DPC. The source was whole blood, collected in connection with sensitization to the hapten diphenylcyclopropenone (DPC). The source is a woman in her forties or fifties with alopecia areata. Some clones in this sample may be carry-over from other donors' samples.

The chain links TRBV11-2 to TRBJ2-1; D is unclear. The V and J ends lost 0 bases and 4 bases respectively, with 10 bases between them. CDR1 SGHAT and CDR2 FQNNGV come from the germline V gene. This CDR3 has 15 residues. The CDR3, as DNA: TGTGCCAGCAGCTTAGAACGACCTGGGTACAATGAGCAGTTCTTC. Translating gives CASSLERPGYNEQFF.

This clonotype was recorded at least ten times. V gene TRBV4-1 combines with J gene TRBJ2-1; D might be TRBD1 (7 bases). The CDR3 loop spans 16 amino acids. V was pared by 0 bases and J by 3 bases, with 12 bases between. The germline gives CDR1 MGHRA, CDR2 YSYEKL. DNA of the CDR3: TGCGCCAGCAGCCAAGACGACAGGGACTTCTACAATGAGCAGTTCTTC. Amino acids: CASSQDDRDFYNEQFF.

At least ten counts were recorded for this clonotype. This chain connects TRBV27 to TRBJ1-3; D not certain. Per germline, CDR1 MNHEY and CDR2 SMNVEV (reference sequence). This CDR3 region has 13 residues. Trimming removed 5 bases from V and 3 bases from J, with 8 bases in between. The CDR3 loop reads CASSQTLGNTIYF. DNA for the CDR3: TGTGCCAGCAGTCAGACACTTGGAAACACCATATATTTT.

This clonotype was observed at least ten times. V and J are TRBV7-9 and TRBJ2-3; TRBD2 might be the D (6 bases). In germline, CDR1 is SEHNR, CDR2 FQNEAQ (reference sequence). The V end was cut by 0 bases, the J end by 0 bases, with 7 bases between. This CDR3 has 15 residues. The CDR3 sequence: CASSLASGSTDTQYF. The DNA of the CDR3 is TGTGCCAGCAGCTTAGCTAGCGGTAGCACAGATACGCAGTATTTT.

This clonotype was counted ten times or more. V usage is TRBV29-1 and J usage is TRBJ1-1; no reliable D call. Trimming pared 3 bases from V and 1 base from J, leaving 9 bases between. From germline, CDR1 is SQVTM and CDR2 ANQGSEA. This CDR3 region has 13 residues. CDR3 in DNA: TGCAGCGTTGAGAGGAATTCGAACACTGAAGCTTTCTTT. Amino acids: CSVERNSNTEAFF. Complete variable domain (other parts from reference TRBV29-1 and TRBJ1-1): SAVISQKPSRDICQRGTSLTIQCQVDSQVTMMFWYRQQPGQSLTLIATANQGSEATYESGFVIDKFPISRPNLTFSTLTVSNMSPEDSSIYLCSVERNSNTEAFFGQGTRLTVV.

The rearrangement links TRBV11-2 to TRBJ2-3; 10 positions agree with TRBD2. The CDR3 extends over 17 amino acids. V lost 0 bases and J lost 3; bases outside the gene matches: 6. Germline CDR1 reads SGHAT; CDR2 reads FQNNGV. The CDR3 DNA reads TGTGCCAGCAGCTTAGAAGAAGCGGGGGGGTGGACAGATACGCAGTATTTT. This codes for CASSLEEAGGWTDTQYF.

The J gene is TRBJ2-7, the V gene TRBV6-6; 7 positions match TRBD2. The junction had 7 bases not matched to a gene; V was cut back by 8 bases and J by 3 bases. This CDR3 is built from 13 residues. Germline loops: CDR1 MNHNY, CDR2 SVGAGI (reference sequence). In DNA form, the CDR3 reads TGTGCCAGCCATAGGAGCGGGGACTACGAGCAGTACTTC. Translated: CASHRSGDYEQYF.

The chain recombines TRBV29-1 with TRBJ2-3, with TRBD1 matching over 7 bases. Germline lookup yields CDR1 SQVTM and CDR2 ANQGSEA. With V trimmed by 4 bases and J by 0 bases, 10 bases remained unmatched. This CDR3 spans 16 amino acids. CDR3 nucleotide sequence: TGCAGCGTTGGCCCCCTTCGGGGACAGAGCACAGATACGCAGTATTTT. It is translated as CSVGPLRGQSTDTQYF.

The chain links TRBV3-1 to TRBJ1-1, with a weak D call TRBD1 (6 bases). CDR1 is LGHDT and CDR2 is YNNKEL in the germline V gene (reference sequence). This CDR3 is built from 15 residues. V was cut by 1 base and J by 6 bases, with 15 bases left in between. CDR3 amino acids: CASSQAGAVLAEAFF. In DNA form, the CDR3 reads TGTGCCAGCAGCCAAGCAGGGGCCGTTCTCGCTGAAGCTTTCTTT.

This chain links TRBV6-5 with TRBJ1-6; D possibly corresponds to TRBD1 (6 bases). This CDR3 region has 12 residues. The germline V gene has CDR1 MNHEY and CDR2 SVGAGI. Trimming removed 6 bases at V and 15 bases at J, with 15 bases between. The CDR3 region has the DNA TGTGCCAGCAGCCCCACAGGGTATCTCCTCCACTTT. As protein: CASSPTGYLLHF.

At least ten counts were recorded for this clonotype. V and J are TRBV18 and TRBJ1-1; D might be TRBD1 (5 bases). The CDR3 has 13 residues. CDR1 and CDR2 from the germline V gene are KGHSH and LQKENI. Trimming shortened V by 2 bases and J by 1 base, and 5 bases separated the two germline ends. CDR3 sequence (DNA): TGTGCCAGCTCACCAGGGGGGAACACTGAAGCTTTCTTT. Translation: CASSPGGNTEAFF.

The table lists this clonotype with many counts. V gene TRBV29-1 combines with J gene TRBJ2-3, with 9 positions matching TRBD1. Germline loops: CDR1 SQVTM, CDR2 ANQGSEA. The CDR3 sequence is 12 residues long. J gave up 4 bases and V 7 bases, and 3 bases lay outside the gene matches. The CDR3 DNA reads TGCAGCGCCGGACAGGGGTCAGATACGCAGTATTTT. Residues: CSAGQGSDTQYF.

The V and J genes are TRBV6-5 and TRBJ1-5, with D tentatively TRBD1 (5 bases). V was trimmed by 0 bases and J by 5 bases, leaving 14 bases between them. Germline V lookup: CDR1 MNHEY, CDR2 SVGAGI. CDR3 length equals 16 residues. In DNA form, the CDR3 reads TGTGCCAGCAGTTACTCTAGTTCGGGGGTCCATCAGCCCCAGCATTTT. Amino acid sequence: CASSYSSSGVHQPQHF.

The rearrangement links TRBV7-2 to TRBJ2-7, with 8 bases that match TRBD2. Germline V gene data show CDR1 as SGHTA and CDR2 as FQGNSA. V lost 5 bases, J lost 3 bases, and 9 bases stayed unmatched. The CDR3 is made up of 15 amino acids. Here the CDR3 DNA reads TGTGCCAGCAGCCCCCGGGGGACTAGTCGCTACGAGCAGTACTTC. Translation: CASSPRGTSRYEQYF.

This clonotype was seen a few times. This sequence joins TRBV12-3 or TRBV12-4 and TRBJ1-1, with 7 bases identical to TRBD1. Trimming took 4 bases from V and 1 from J; bases not matched to a gene: 6. The CDR3 spans 15 residues. The CDR3 nucleotides read TGTGCCAGCAGTTCGTGGACAGGTGAGAACACTGAAGCTTTCTTT. It specifies CASSSWTGENTEAFF.

V gene TRBV18 combines with J gene TRBJ2-2; D call uncertain. Trimming took off 0 bases at V and 1 base at J, with 3 bases between the two ends. In germline, CDR1 is KGHSH, CDR2 LQKENI. The CDR3 length is 14 residues. The CDR3: CASSPPRNTGELFF. The CDR3 DNA reads as TGTGCCAGCTCACCACCGAGGAACACCGGGGAGCTGTTTTTT.

This clonotype was found many times. The CDR3 reads CASSLFSGVRTRGPGTQYF. Written as DNA, the CDR3 is TGTGCCAGCAGCTTATTCTCGGGCGTGAGGACCCGGGGCCCGGGGACCCAGTACTTC. V and J are TRBV7-6 and TRBJ2-5; the D call may be TRBD1 or TRBD2 (5 bases each). The CDR3 totals 19 residues. Trimming removed 2 bases at V and 7 bases at J, with 29 bases between. Germline V gives CDR1 SGHVS, CDR2 FNYEAQ.

This clonotype was seen at least ten times. The rearrangement links TRBV20-1 to TRBJ2-7; possible D gene TRBD2, 6 bases. The CDR3 spans 12 residues. Germline values: CDR1 DFQATT, CDR2 SNEGSKA (reference sequence). Trimming shortened V by 3 bases and J by 2 bases, and 8 bases separated the two germline ends. The CDR3 DNA sequence: TGCAGTGCTAGGCCGGGGGCCTACGAGCAGTACTTC. Its translation is CSARPGAYEQYF.

This clonotype was observed a few times. This chain links TRBV3-1 with TRBJ1-1; 7 nucleotides match TRBD1. The CDR3 length is 15 residues. Trimming cost V 1 base and J 3 bases; bases outside gene matches: 5. Germline V CDR1 and CDR2: LGHDT, YNNKEL (reference sequence). The CDR3 protein is CASSQGDSLYTEAFF. In DNA form, the CDR3 reads TGTGCCAGCAGCCAAGGGGACAGTTTATACACTGAAGCTTTCTTT.

The sample holds a few counts of this clonotype. The chain employs TRBV29-1 and TRBJ2-1; tentatively, D is TRBD2 (5 bases). CDR1 is SQVTM, CDR2 ANQGSEA, per germline. There are 12 residues in the CDR3. V was cut by 3 bases and J by 8 bases, with 11 bases left in between. The CDR3 DNA reads as TGCAGCGTTGACCTAGGGAGCGATGAGCAGTTCTTC. It yields the protein CSVDLGSDEQFF.

The CDR3 DNA is TGTGCCACAACGGACGGTGCCTACGAGCAGTACTTC. Its protein product is CATTDGAYEQYF. The chain carries TRBV7-9 and TRBJ2-7; unclear D gene. Germline values: CDR1 SEHNR, CDR2 FQNEAQ (reference sequence). The CDR3 is 12 residues long. V lost 10 bases and J 2 bases, leaving 12 bases between the germline ends. The variable domain in full, with the rest retrieved from reference TRBV7-9 and TRBJ2-7, is DTGVSQNPRHKITKRGQNVTFRCDPISEHNRLYWYRQTLGQGPEFLTYFQNEAQLEKSRLLSDRFSAERPKGSFSTLEIQRTEQGDSAMYLCATTDGAYEQYFGPGTRLTVT.

This rearrangement joins TRBV12-3 or TRBV12-4 to TRBJ1-6; D is unclear. V was clipped by 4 bases and J by 6 bases, with 13 bases between them. This CDR3 is 15 amino acids long. The CDR3 loop is CASSYRVHRNSPLHF. CDR3 DNA: TGTGCCAGCAGTTATAGGGTCCACCGTAATTCACCCCTCCACTTT.

This chain connects TRBV7-2 to TRBJ2-7; no firm D call. Germline CDR1 SGHTA, CDR2 FQGNSA. There are 11 residues in the CDR3. The V gene lost 5 bases and the J gene lost 6 bases, with 8 bases spanning the gap. The CDR3 is CASSPWVEQYF. CDR3 DNA sequence: TGTGCCAGCAGCCCCTGGGTCGAGCAGTACTTC.

In nucleotides, the CDR3 is TGTGCCAGCAGTTACGGGCTACTAAAGAGAACCCAGTACTTC. Protein product: CASSYGLLKRTQYF. The chain combines TRBV6-5 with TRBJ2-5; D remains ambiguous. This CDR3 is 14 amino acids long. Trimming cost V 2 bases and J 8 bases, with 15 bases left between them. Per the germline V gene, CDR1 is MNHEY and CDR2 is SVGAGI.

There are a few counts of this clonotype. The rearrangement links TRBV7-2 to TRBJ2-3, with a tentative D call TRBD2 (6 bases). The CDR3 is 15 amino acids. Germline values: CDR1 SGHTA, CDR2 FQGNSA. The ends were cut back, 4 bases at V and 3 bases at J, with 14 bases in the middle. CDR3: CASSSPRRGTDTQYF. CDR3 in DNA: TGTGCCAGCAGCTCCCCGCGGAGGGGAACAGATACGCAGTATTTT. The full variable domain, completed using reference TRBV7-2 and TRBJ2-3, is GAGVSQSPSNKVTEKGKDVELRCDPISGHTALYWYRQSLGQGLEFLIYFQGNSAPDKSGLPSDRFSAERTGGSVSTLTIQRTQQEDSAVYLCASSSPRRGTDTQYFGPGTRLTVL.

This clonotype has more than one count but fewer than ten. The rearrangement links TRBV5-1 to TRBJ2-2; weak D call: TRBD1 (5 bases). The CDR3 is 18 residues long. Germline V gene data show CDR1 as SGHRS and CDR2 as YFSETQ. Trimming left V 4 bases short and J 1 base short, with 20 bases between. CDR3 bases: TGCGCCAGCAGCCGCTCAGACAGACACTCGCAGAACACCGGGGAGCTGTTTTTT. Translated: CASSRSDRHSQNTGELFF.